The T cell receptor beta chain described here comes from a study of glioma-infiltrating T cells. Whole-study results and caveats: Gliomas, especially low-grade, showed above-expected tissue-blood divergence; non-neoplastic patients showed below. Very few CDR3 sequences were shared between tissue and blood.

TCR alpha and beta CDR3 regions were amplified from RNA using iRepertoire nested multiplex PCR. For one-step reverse transcription and amplification, roughly 85-450 ng of tissue mRNA or PBMC total RNA was used. One entry per CDR3 protein results from TCRdb running MiXCR on the multiplex PCR reads. The data contain under 200,000 distinct CDR3 sequences, 43% of them singletons. The CDR3 totals 14 residues. Trimming left V 4 bases short and J 7 bases short, with 16 bases between. CDR1 MDHEN and CDR2 SYDVKM come from the germline V gene. In the case of this clonotype: The target antigen is unknown. A read error is possible here, since a much larger clone lies one base away.

Sequences were obtained from glioma tissue, nonneoplastic brain tissue, or PBMCs (not recorded which). V is TRBV28 and J is TRBJ2-5; a weak D match, TRBD1 (5 bases). The sequence came from a human donor with low-grade glioma or glioblastoma, undergoing nonglioma brain surgery, or in good health (not recorded which). The CDR3 reads CASSSRRVVGTQYF. CDR3 DNA: TGTGCCAGCAGTTCCCGCAGGGTGGTTGGGACCCAGTACTTC.